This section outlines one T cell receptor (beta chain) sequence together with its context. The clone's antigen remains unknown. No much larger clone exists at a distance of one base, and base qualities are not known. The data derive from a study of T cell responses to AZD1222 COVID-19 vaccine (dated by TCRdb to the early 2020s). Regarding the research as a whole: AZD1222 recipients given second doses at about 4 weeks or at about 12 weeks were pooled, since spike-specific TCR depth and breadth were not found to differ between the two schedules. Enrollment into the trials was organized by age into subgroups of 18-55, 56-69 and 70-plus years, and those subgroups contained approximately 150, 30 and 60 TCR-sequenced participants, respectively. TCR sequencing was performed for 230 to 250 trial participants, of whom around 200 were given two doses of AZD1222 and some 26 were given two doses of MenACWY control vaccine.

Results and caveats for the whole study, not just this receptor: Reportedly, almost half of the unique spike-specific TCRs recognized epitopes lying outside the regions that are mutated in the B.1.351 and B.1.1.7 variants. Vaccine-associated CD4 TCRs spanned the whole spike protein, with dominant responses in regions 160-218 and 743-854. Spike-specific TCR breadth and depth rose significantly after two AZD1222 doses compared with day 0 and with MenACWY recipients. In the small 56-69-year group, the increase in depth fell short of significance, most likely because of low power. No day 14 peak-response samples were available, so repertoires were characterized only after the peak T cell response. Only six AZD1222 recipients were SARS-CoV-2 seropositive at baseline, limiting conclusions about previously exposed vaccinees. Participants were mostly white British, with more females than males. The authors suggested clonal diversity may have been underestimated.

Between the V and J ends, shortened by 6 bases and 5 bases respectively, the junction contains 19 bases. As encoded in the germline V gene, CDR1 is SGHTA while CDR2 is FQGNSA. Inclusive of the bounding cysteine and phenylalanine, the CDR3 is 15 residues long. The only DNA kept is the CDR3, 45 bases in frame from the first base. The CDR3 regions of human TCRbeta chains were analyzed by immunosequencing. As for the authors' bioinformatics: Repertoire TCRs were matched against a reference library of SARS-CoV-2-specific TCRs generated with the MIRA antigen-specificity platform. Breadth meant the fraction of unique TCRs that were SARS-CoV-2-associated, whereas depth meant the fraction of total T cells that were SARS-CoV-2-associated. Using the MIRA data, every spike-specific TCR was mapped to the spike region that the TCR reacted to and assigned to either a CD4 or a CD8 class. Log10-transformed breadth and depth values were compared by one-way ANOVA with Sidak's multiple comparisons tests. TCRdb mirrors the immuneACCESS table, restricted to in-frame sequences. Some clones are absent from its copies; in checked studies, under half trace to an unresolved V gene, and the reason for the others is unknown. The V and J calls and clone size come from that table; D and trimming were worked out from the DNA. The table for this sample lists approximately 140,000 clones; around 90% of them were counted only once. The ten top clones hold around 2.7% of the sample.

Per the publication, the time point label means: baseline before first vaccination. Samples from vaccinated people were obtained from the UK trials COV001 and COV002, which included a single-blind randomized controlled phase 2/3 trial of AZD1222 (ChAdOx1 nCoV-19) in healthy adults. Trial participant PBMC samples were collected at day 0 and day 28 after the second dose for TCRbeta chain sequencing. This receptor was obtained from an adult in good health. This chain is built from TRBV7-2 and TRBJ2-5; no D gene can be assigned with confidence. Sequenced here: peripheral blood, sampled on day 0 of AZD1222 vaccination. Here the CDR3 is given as CASSYYRAEGETQYF. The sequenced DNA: TGTGCCAGCAGTTACTACCGGGCCGAAGGCGAGACCCAGTACTTC.